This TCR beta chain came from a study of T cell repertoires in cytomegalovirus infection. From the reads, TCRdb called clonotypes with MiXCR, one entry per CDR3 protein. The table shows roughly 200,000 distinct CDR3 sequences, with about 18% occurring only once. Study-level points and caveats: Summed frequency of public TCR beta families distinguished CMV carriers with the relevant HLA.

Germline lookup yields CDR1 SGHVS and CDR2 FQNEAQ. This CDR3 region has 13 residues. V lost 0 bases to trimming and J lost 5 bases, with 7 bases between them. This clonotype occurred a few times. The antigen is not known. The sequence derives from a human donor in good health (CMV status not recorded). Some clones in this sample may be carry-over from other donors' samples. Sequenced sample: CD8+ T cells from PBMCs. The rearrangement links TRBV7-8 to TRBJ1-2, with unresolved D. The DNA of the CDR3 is TGTGCCAGCAGCTTAGCTACGGGTTATGGCTACACCTTC. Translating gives CASSLATGYGYTF.